Below, 27 T cell receptor beta chains from the same sample are listed, as sequenced in a study of blood T cell repertoires in COVID-19. Profiled with immunoSEQ multiplex PCR; TCRdb holds only in-frame clones, not every one. The table lists 120,000 or so clones, about 81% of them singletons. The sequencing input was peripheral blood. The source of these receptors is a woman between 50 and 59 years old with acute or convalescent COVID-19.

The genes are TRBV28 and TRBJ1-1; TRBD1 aligns across 7 bases. CDR3 length equals 14 residues. The ends lost 5 bases at V and 4 bases at J; junction bases unmatched: 7. Germline V gene lookup returns CDR1 MDHEN and CDR2 SYDVKM. CDR3 in DNA: TGTGCCAGCAGTATCGCCAGGGGGGCCACTGAAGCTTTCTTT. It codes for CASSIARGATEAFF.

V usage is TRBV19 and J usage is TRBJ2-7; D may be TRBD2 (5 bases). The CDR3 contains 13 residues. Trimming cost V 1 base and J 6 bases, with 10 bases left between them. Germline values: CDR1 LNHDA, CDR2 SQIVND (reference sequence). CDR3 residues: CASSIGGFGEQYF. The DNA of the CDR3 is TGTGCCAGTAGTATAGGAGGGTTTGGCGAGCAGTACTTC.

CDR3 residues: CASSIGGQGIYEQYF. CDR3 bases: TGTGCCAGTAGTATAGGTGGGCAGGGAATCTACGAGCAGTACTTC. The rearrangement joins TRBV19 to TRBJ2-7; a weak D match, TRBD1 (5 bases). This CDR3 is built from 15 residues. V dropped 1 base and J dropped 3 bases, with 13 bases sitting between them. Germline V gene lookup returns CDR1 LNHDA and CDR2 SQIVND (reference sequence).

The rearrangement links TRBV6-5 to TRBJ1-6; D is uncertain. The CDR3 sequence is 13 residues long. Germline V gene data show CDR1 as MNHEY and CDR2 as SVGAGI. The ends were cut back, 8 bases at V and 9 bases at J, with 14 bases in the middle. The CDR3 spells CASLTKEGSPLHF. CDR3 DNA: TGTGCCAGCCTGACAAAGGAGGGTTCACCCCTCCACTTT.

V is TRBV5-1 and J is TRBJ2-5, with 9 bases fitting TRBD2. The CDR3 length is 18 residues. The junction had 18 bases not matched to a gene; V was cut back by 5 bases and J by 4 bases. Germline loops: CDR1 SGHRS, CDR2 YFSETQ. CDR3 sequence (DNA): TGCGCCAGCAGTTACGGAGGTATGGGTAGCGGGAGAAGAGAGACCCAGTACTTC. Encoded protein: CASSYGGMGSGRRETQYF.

The genes are TRBV19 and TRBJ1-1; 8 bases align to TRBD1. This CDR3 comprises 14 residues. Germline loops: CDR1 LNHDA, CDR2 SQIVND (reference sequence). The trim removed 7 bases at V and 6 bases at J, leaving 10 bases unmatched. CDR3 DNA sequence: TGTGCCAGTACCGCGACAGGGGCCAACCCTGAAGCTTTCTTT. Amino acid sequence: CASTATGANPEAFF.

This chain links TRBV4-1 with TRBJ1-4, with D hard to call. Trimming left V 1 base short and J 3 bases short, with 9 bases between. This CDR3 spans 15 amino acids. Germline V gene data show CDR1 as MGHRA and CDR2 as YSYEKL. The CDR3 sequence is CASSQVENANEKLFF. CDR3 sequence (DNA): TGCGCCAGCAGCCAAGTCGAGAATGCTAATGAAAAACTGTTTTTT.

Only one count was recorded for this clone. The rearrangement uses TRBV19 and TRBJ2-5; maybe TRBD2 (6 bases). The CDR3 length is 13 residues. The V gene's germline CDR1 is LNHDA and CDR2 SQIVND (reference sequence). V lost 5 bases, J lost 7 bases, and 14 bases lay in between. DNA for the CDR3: TGTGCCAGTAGTCTAATAAATAGCGGGACCCAGTACTTC. This translates into CASSLINSGTQYF.

The V call is TRBV11-2, the J call TRBJ1-4; the D gene is possibly TRBD1 (6 bases). Germline assignment: CDR1 SGHAT and CDR2 FQNNGV. This CDR3 is 19 amino acids long. V lost 0 bases and J 3 bases, leaving 20 bases between the germline ends. In DNA, the CDR3 is TGTGCCAGCAGCTTAGACAACATCAAAACAGGGCCCGCTAATGAAAAACTGTTTTTT. It encodes CASSLDNIKTGPANEKLFF.

The chain links TRBV7-2 to TRBJ2-7; perhaps TRBD2 as D (6 bases). Between the trimmed V and J ends, which lost 5 bases and 0 bases, there was a span of 14 bases. The CDR3 runs 15 residues. CDR1 SGHTA and CDR2 FQGNSA come from the germline V gene. CDR3 residues: CASSPSGLSSYEQYF. In DNA, the CDR3 is TGTGCCAGCAGCCCCAGCGGGCTTAGCTCCTACGAGCAGTACTTC.

This sequence joins TRBV28 and TRBJ1-1; tentatively, D is TRBD1 (5 bases). The germline gives CDR1 MDHEN, CDR2 SYDVKM. V gave up 5 bases and J gave up 1 base, with 20 bases separating them. The CDR3 runs 17 residues. The CDR3 DNA reads as TGTGCCAGCAGTCAAATGGGGGGGTCAGGCGGGAACACTGAAGCTTTCTTT. Its protein product is CASSQMGGSGGNTEAFF.

This clone appeared once. V usage is TRBV15 and J usage is TRBJ1-4, with 7 bases aligning to TRBD1. J was trimmed by 3 bases and V by 7 bases; bases with no gene match: 2. CDR1 and CDR2 from the germline V gene are LNHNV and YYDKDF (reference sequence). This CDR3 has 13 residues. CDR3 amino acids: CATTGTANEKLFF. CDR3 bases: TGTGCCACCACCGGGACAGCTAATGAAAAACTGTTTTTT.

The gene calls are TRBV7-9 and TRBJ2-5; possible D gene TRBD1, 6 bases. Germline assignment: CDR1 SEHNR and CDR2 FQNEAQ (reference sequence). The CDR3 has 13 residues. The germline V and J ends were trimmed by 3 bases and 3 bases, with 8 bases remaining between them. The CDR3 region is CASSLGDKETQYF. The CDR3, as DNA: TGTGCCAGCAGCTTGGGGGACAAAGAGACCCAGTACTTC.

This rearrangement joins TRBV5-1 to TRBJ1-1; D gene ambiguous. Germline V gives CDR1 SGHRS, CDR2 YFSETQ. The CDR3 totals 16 residues. V lost 3 bases to trimming and J lost 2 bases, with 17 bases between them. The DNA for the CDR3 is TGCGCCAGCAGCTCGGTGGGGAGACCCTCAAACACTGAAGCTTTCTTT. Translating gives CASSSVGRPSNTEAFF. Based on the CDR3 plus reference TRBV5-1 and TRBJ1-1, the full variable domain is KAGVTQTPRYLIKTRGQQVTLSCSPISGHRSVSWYQQTPGQGLQFLFEYFSETQRNKGNFPGRFSGRQFSNSRSEMNVSTLELGDSALYLCASSSVGRPSNTEAFFGQGTRLTVV.

V gene TRBV19 combines with J gene TRBJ1-1, with 8 bases matching TRBD1. V gave up 8 bases and J gave up 4 bases; unmatched junction bases: 18. The CDR3 consists of 17 residues. Germline CDR1 is LNHDA and CDR2 is SQIVND (reference sequence). The chain's CDR3 is CASGRDRWGSSGTEAFF. As DNA, the CDR3 is TGTGCCAGTGGACGGGACAGGTGGGGGTCGAGCGGCACTGAAGCTTTCTTT.

V gene TRBV5-1 combines with J gene TRBJ1-2, with D maybe TRBD1 (6 bases). The V and J ends lost 4 bases and 0 bases respectively, with 13 bases between them. Germline-derived CDR1 and CDR2 are SGHRS and YFSETQ. This CDR3 region has 15 residues. CDR3 residues: CASSQGDIANYGYTF. The CDR3 DNA reads TGCGCCAGCAGCCAAGGGGACATCGCTAACTATGGCTACACCTTC.

The chain uses TRBV3-1 (or the pseudogene TRBV3-2) and TRBJ1-1, with a tentative D call TRBD1 (5 bases). This CDR3 has 12 amino acids. The V end was cut by 1 base, the J end by 13 bases, with 13 bases between. CDR1 and CDR2 from the germline V gene are LGHDT and YNNKEL (reference sequence). CDR3 nucleotides: TGTGCCAGCAGCCAAGGAGGCGGGAGGGGTTTCTTT. This sequence encodes CASSQGGGRGFF.

This clone was recorded a few times. The chain combines TRBV6-4 with TRBJ1-6; D is undetermined. The germline V and J ends were trimmed by 2 bases and 7 bases, with 6 bases remaining between them. The CDR3 covers 13 residues. Per germline, CDR1 MRHNA and CDR2 SNTAGT. Here the CDR3 reads CASSDGQNSPLHF. In DNA, the CDR3 is TGTGCCAGCAGTGACGGTCAGAATTCACCCCTCCACTTT.

The chain employs TRBV10-3 and TRBJ2-7, with D unresolved. From germline, CDR1 is ENHRY and CDR2 SYGVKD. The CDR3 runs 12 residues. Trimming cost V 2 bases and J 6 bases, with 8 bases left between them. Here the CDR3 DNA reads TGTGCCATCAGTGAGCTTAGCATCGAGCAGTACTTC. It encodes CAISELSIEQYF.

This clone was seen more than once but under ten times. This chain's CDR3 is CASSQVTGGGYTF. The DNA for the CDR3 is TGTGCCAGCAGCCAAGTAACAGGTGGTGGCTACACCTTC. This chain links TRBV4-2 with TRBJ1-2; perhaps TRBD1 as D (5 bases). The ends were cut back, 1 base at V and 7 bases at J, with 10 bases in the middle. The CDR3 consists of 13 residues. CDR1 is LGHNA, CDR2 YNFKEQ, per germline.

The V gene is TRBV7-9, the J gene TRBJ1-2, with D possibly TRBD1 on 5 matching bases. V was cut by 5 bases and J by 3 bases, with 16 bases left in between. The length of the CDR3 is 15 residues. Germline CDR1 SEHNR, CDR2 FQNEAQ (reference sequence). The CDR3 sequence: CASSDQGAGDYGYTF. CDR3 coding DNA: TGTGCCAGCAGCGATCAGGGTGCTGGGGACTATGGCTACACCTTC.

V is TRBV18 and J is TRBJ1-6, with 7 bases lining up with TRBD1. This CDR3 contains 14 residues. Germline CDR1 and CDR2: KGHSH and LQKENI. J lost 9 bases, V lost 2 bases, and 4 bases had no gene match. The CDR3 coding sequence is TGTGCCAGCTCACCAGAGAGACAGGGTTCACCCCTCCACTTT. It yields the protein CASSPERQGSPLHF. The variable domain in full, completed from reference TRBV18 and TRBJ1-6, reads NAGVMQNPRHLVRRRGQEARLRCSPMKGHSHVYWYRQLPEEGLKFMVYLQKENIIDESGMPKERFSAEFPKEGPSILRIQQVVRGDSAAYFCASSPERQGSPLHFGNGTRLTVT.

The rearrangement uses TRBV25-1 and TRBJ1-2; no reliable D call. This CDR3 region has 16 residues. In germline, CDR1 is MGHDK, CDR2 SYGVNS. V lost 3 bases, J lost 0 bases, and 14 bases lay in between. CDR3 amino acids: CASSDWVPGANYGYTF. As DNA, the CDR3 is TGTGCCAGCAGTGACTGGGTTCCCGGAGCTAACTATGGCTACACCTTC.

This clone was counted a single time. The V gene is TRBV7-9, the J gene TRBJ1-1; TRBD1 aligns across 7 bases. The CDR3 totals 13 residues. Germline V gene lookup returns CDR1 SEHNR and CDR2 FQNEAQ (reference sequence). Trimming at V came to 5 bases and at J to 7 bases, leaving 7 bases not matched to a gene. The CDR3 sequence is CASSLIQGSEAFF. The CDR3 DNA follows: TGTGCCAGCAGCCTCATACAGGGGAGTGAAGCTTTCTTT. The full variable domain, rest sourced from reference TRBV7-9 and TRBJ1-1, is DTGVSQNPRHKITKRGQNVTFRCDPISEHNRLYWYRQTLGQGPEFLTYFQNEAQLEKSRLLSDRFSAERPKGSFSTLEIQRTEQGDSAMYLCASSLIQGSEAFFGQGTRLTVV.

The chain carries TRBV5-1 and TRBJ1-1; no definite D call. CDR3 length equals 13 residues. Trimming cost V 2 bases and J 2 bases, with 7 bases left between them. The V gene's germline CDR1 is SGHRS and CDR2 YFSETQ. CDR3 DNA sequence: TGCGCCAGCAGCTTCGCGGATAACACTGAAGCTTTCTTT. It is translated as CASSFADNTEAFF.

The chain combines TRBV28 with TRBJ1-1; TRBD1 might be the D (6 bases). CDR3 length: 16 residues. Germline V gene data show CDR1 as MDHEN and CDR2 as SYDVKM. The V end lost 2 bases, the J end lost 1 base, and 14 bases lay between the germline ends. The CDR3 sequence: CASSLRPGQPNTEAFF. DNA for the CDR3: TGTGCCAGCAGTTTAAGACCGGGACAACCGAACACTGAAGCTTTCTTT.

V usage is TRBV20-1 and J usage is TRBJ2-1; D remains ambiguous. CDR1 is DFQATT, CDR2 SNEGSKA, per germline (reference sequence). V lost 7 bases and J lost 9, with 13 bases in between. There are 11 residues in the CDR3. In nucleotides, the CDR3 is TGCAGTGTCCTTCGGTCCCCTGAGCAGTTCTTC. Its translation: CSVLRSPEQFF.